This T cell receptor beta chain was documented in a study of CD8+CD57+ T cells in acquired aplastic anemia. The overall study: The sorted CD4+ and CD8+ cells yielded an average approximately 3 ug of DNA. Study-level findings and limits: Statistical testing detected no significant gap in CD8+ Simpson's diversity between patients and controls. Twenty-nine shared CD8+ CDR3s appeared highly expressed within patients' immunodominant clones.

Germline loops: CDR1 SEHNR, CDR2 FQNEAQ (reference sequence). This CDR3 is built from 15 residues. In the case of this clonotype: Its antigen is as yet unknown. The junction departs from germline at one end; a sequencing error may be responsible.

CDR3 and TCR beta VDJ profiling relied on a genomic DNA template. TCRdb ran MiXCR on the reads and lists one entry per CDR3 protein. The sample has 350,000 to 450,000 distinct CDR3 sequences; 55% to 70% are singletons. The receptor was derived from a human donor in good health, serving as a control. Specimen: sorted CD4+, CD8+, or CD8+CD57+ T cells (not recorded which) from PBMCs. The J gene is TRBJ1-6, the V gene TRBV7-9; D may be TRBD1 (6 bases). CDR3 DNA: TGTGCCAGCAGCTTGGACAGACCGAGTAATTCGCCCCTCCACTTT. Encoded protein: CASSLDRPSNSPLHF.